This TCR beta chain was identified during a study of cytomegalovirus exposure and HLA in healthy donors. General observations from the study: The study labeled fewer than 200 TCR beta chains cytomegalovirus-associated.

As concerns this clone: Its target is unknown.

Clones were sequenced by immunoSEQ multiplex PCR, and TCRdb holds only the in-frame ones, with some missing. This table holds about 130,000 clones, roughly nine tenths found once. Trimming at V came to 1 base and at J to 13 bases, leaving 5 bases not matched to a gene. The CDR3 totals 13 residues. Per germline, CDR1 SGHTA and CDR2 FQGNSA. The sequenced sample consisted of PBMCs. This chain joins TRBV7-2 and TRBJ2-3; 10 bases map to TRBD2. The receptor was derived from a woman aged 18-29 years in good health and CMV-seronegative. The DNA for the CDR3 is TGTGCCAGCAGCTTAGTACTTACTAGCGGGAAGTATTTT. Translated, it gives CASSLVLTSGKYF. Filled out from reference TRBV7-2 and TRBJ2-3, the complete variable domain reads GAGVSQSPSNKVTEKGKDVELRCDPISGHTALYWYRQSLGQGLEFLIYFQGNSAPDKSGLPSDRFSAERTGGSVSTLTIQRTQQEDSAVYLCASSLVLTSGKYFGPGTRLTVL.